Following are 23 T cell receptor beta chains from one sample sequenced in a study of T cell responses to AZD1222 COVID-19 vaccine. This table comes from immunoSEQ multiplex PCR, and its TCRdb copy is limited to in-frame clones, with some not included. The data hold approximately 150,000 clones, with roughly nine tenths observed a single time. The starting material was peripheral blood, obtained 28 days after the second AZD1222 dose. The receptors were gathered from an adult who received the AZD1222 COVID-19 vaccine.

V usage is TRBV18 and J usage is TRBJ1-4; D gene uncertain. The V gene's germline CDR1 is KGHSH and CDR2 LQKENI. The ends were cut back, 3 bases at V and 8 bases at J, with 13 bases in the middle. The length of the CDR3 is 14 residues. The CDR3 loop is CASSPDLGGEKLFF. CDR3 coding DNA: TGTGCCAGCTCACCGGATCTCGGAGGCGAAAAACTGTTTTTT.

The gene calls are TRBV19 and TRBJ2-1; D remains ambiguous. Per the germline V gene, CDR1 is LNHDA and CDR2 is SQIVND (reference sequence). The V end was cut by 7 bases, the J end by 4 bases, with 5 bases between. CDR3 length: 11 residues. The CDR3 DNA follows: TGTGCCAGTATCGGGTACAATGAGCAGTTCTTC. Its protein product is CASIGYNEQFF.

V gene TRBV19 combines with J gene TRBJ2-6, with D uncertain. CDR1 LNHDA and CDR2 SQIVND come from the germline V gene (reference sequence). This CDR3 spans 14 amino acids. V lost 7 bases to trimming and J lost 1 base, with 8 bases between them. Here the CDR3 DNA reads TGTGCCAGTACCGCTCTATCTGGGGCCAACGTCCTGACTTTC. It encodes CASTALSGANVLTF.

The chain is built from TRBV5-6 and TRBJ2-2; D call uncertain. Germline CDR1 reads SGHDT; CDR2 reads YYEEEE. The ends were cut back, 0 bases at V and 3 bases at J, with 3 bases in the middle. This CDR3 is built from 13 residues. CDR3 protein: CASSLEDTGELFF. The CDR3, as DNA: TGTGCCAGCAGCTTGGAAGACACCGGGGAGCTGTTTTTT.

V gene TRBV6-5 combines with J gene TRBJ1-4; no definite D call. This CDR3 is built from 12 residues. The V gene's germline CDR1 is MNHEY and CDR2 SVGAGI. V shed 6 bases and J shed 8 bases, with 10 bases lying between them. In DNA form, the CDR3 reads TGTGCCAGCAGGGACTCGCCGGAAAAACTGTTTTTT. This gives the protein CASRDSPEKLFF.

With regard to this clone: An end of the junction does not agree with germline; a read error may underlie this. V and J are TRBV5-1 and TRBJ1-5, with 8 bases matching TRBD1. In germline, CDR1 is SGHRS, CDR2 YFSETQ. CDR3 length: 15 residues. CDR3 sequence (DNA): TGCGCCAGCAGCTTGGGTGCAGGGGGCAAACAGCCCCAGCATTTT. Amino acids: CASSLGAGGKQPQHF.

This clone was picked up one time. This rearrangement joins TRBV5-1 to TRBJ2-7, with 10 bases aligning to TRBD1. Losses at the gene ends were 4 bases for V and 2 bases for J; bases not matched to a gene: 3. Germline CDR1 reads SGHRS; CDR2 reads YFSETQ. There are 14 residues in the CDR3. CDR3 loop: CASSGTGETYEQYF. The CDR3 DNA reads TGCGCCAGCAGCGGGACAGGGGAAACCTACGAGCAGTACTTC.

On this clone: The missing conserved phenylalanine or tryptophan at the end of this CDR3 makes a read error likely. The genes are TRBV18 and TRBJ1-2; 7 nucleotides agree with TRBD1. CDR1 and CDR2 (germline): KGHSH, LQKENI. CDR3 size: 15 residues. J was trimmed by 1 base and V by 6 bases; bases with no gene match: 8. CDR3 coding DNA: TGTGCCAGCTCTGTTACCGACAGGGATAACTATGGCTACACCCTC. Translating it yields CASSVTDRDNYGYTL.

V and J are TRBV10-3 and TRBJ2-1, with D hard to call. The CDR3 extends over 11 amino acids. Trimming shortened V by 6 bases and J by 9 bases, and 9 bases separated the two germline ends. The germline gives CDR1 ENHRY, CDR2 SYGVKD. In nucleotides, the CDR3 is TGTGCCATCAGCGACATTTTTGAGCAGTTCTTC. This gives the protein CAISDIFEQFF.

This clone has a handful of counts. The chain is built from TRBV7-2 and TRBJ2-2; no definite D call. The CDR3 contains 14 residues. Between the trimmed V and J ends, which lost 1 base and 6 bases, there was a span of 9 bases. Germline CDR1 SGHTA, CDR2 FQGNSA. The CDR3 DNA follows: TGTGCCAGCAGCTTAGGAAGGCCGGCCGGGGAGCTGTTTTTT. Protein: CASSLGRPAGELFF.

The V gene is TRBV6-2 or TRBV6-3, the J gene TRBJ2-4; 9 bases match TRBD2. Germline V lookup: CDR1 MNHEY, CDR2 SVGEGT. The CDR3 is 16 amino acids. The J segment lost 8 bases and the V segment lost 6 bases, leaving 14 bases of the junction unmatched. CDR3 protein: CASSPGSGGTQDIQYF. For the CDR3, the DNA is TGTGCCAGCAGCCCAGGGAGCGGGGGGACCCAAGACATTCAGTACTTC.

As DNA, the CDR3 is TGTGCCAGCAGCTTAGAGACAGGACCTTACACCTTC. This sequence encodes CASSLETGPYTF. The V call is TRBV7-9, the J call TRBJ1-2; a possible D gene is TRBD1 (6 bases). V was clipped by 1 base and J by 11 bases, with 11 bases between them. Germline lookup yields CDR1 SEHNR and CDR2 FQNEAQ (reference sequence). The CDR3 length is 12 residues.

The V and J genes are TRBV10-3 and TRBJ1-1, with 7 bases lining up with TRBD1. The germline V gene encodes CDR1 ENHRY and CDR2 SYGVKD. This CDR3 contains 16 residues. V dropped 5 bases and J dropped 1; count of bases not matched to a gene: 10. The CDR3 DNA reads TGTGCCATCAGTAATTACAGGGGCGCGGGGAACACTGAAGCTTTCTTT. This gives the protein CAISNYRGAGNTEAFF.

This chain uses TRBV7-2 with TRBJ2-3, with a tentative D call TRBD1 (6 bases). V lost 5 bases, J lost 2 bases, and 11 bases lay in between. In germline, CDR1 is SGHTA, CDR2 FQGNSA. The CDR3 contains 14 residues. The CDR3 sequence is CASSPRTDTDTQYF. CDR3 coding DNA: TGTGCCAGCAGCCCTCGGACAGACACAGATACGCAGTATTTT.

This rearrangement joins TRBV14 to TRBJ2-2; D remains ambiguous. The CDR3 extends over 14 amino acids. The germline V gene encodes CDR1 SGHDN and CDR2 FVKESK. Trimming removed 1 base at V and 5 bases at J, with 8 bases between. The CDR3 DNA reads TGTGCCAGCAGCCAAGGGGCTTGGACCGGGGAGCTGTTTTTT. This translates into CASSQGAWTGELFF.

The chain links TRBV6-5 to TRBJ1-6; D may be TRBD1 (5 bases). This CDR3 is built from 13 residues. Germline V CDR1 and CDR2: MNHEY, SVGAGI. V lost 6 bases, J lost 4 bases, and 7 bases lay in between. The CDR3, as DNA: TGTGCCAGCAGCGGGGGGTATAATTCACCCCTCCACTTT. Its translation is CASSGGYNSPLHF.

The rearrangement joins TRBV19 to TRBJ1-2; no firm D call. With 6 bases removed from V and 4 bases from J, the gap between germline ends came to 18 bases. The CDR3 loop spans 15 amino acids. Germline V gives CDR1 LNHDA, CDR2 SQIVND (reference sequence). CDR3 nucleotide sequence: TGTGCCAGTAGCGTCTTCAGGCCTGCTAGCTATGGCTACACCTTC. Its translation: CASSVFRPASYGYTF.

There are a few counts of this clone. The chain couples TRBV29-1 to TRBJ1-2, with D possibly matching TRBD1 (5 bases). CDR1 SQVTM and CDR2 ANQGSEA come from the germline V gene. The ends were cut back, 7 bases at V and 7 bases at J, with 19 bases in the middle. The CDR3 is 13 amino acids. This chain's CDR3 is CSATPGPSGGYTF. CDR3 DNA: TGCAGCGCTACTCCGGGACCGAGTGGTGGCTACACCTTC.

This sequence joins TRBV10-2 and TRBJ2-1; 10 positions agree with TRBD2. Looked up from germline, CDR1 is WSHSY and CDR2 is SAAADI. Losses at the gene ends were 6 bases for V and 3 bases for J; bases not matched to a gene: 2. The CDR3 runs 14 residues. Here the CDR3 DNA reads TGCGCCAGCAGGCTAGCGGGGGTCTACAATGAGCAGTTCTTC. Its translation: CASRLAGVYNEQFF.

This rearrangement joins TRBV30 to TRBJ1-5, with D unclear. Germline CDR1 reads GTSNPN; CDR2 reads SVGIG (reference sequence). CDR3 length equals 13 residues. V was shortened by 2 bases and J by 5 bases, with 10 bases between the two germline ends. The CDR3 DNA is TGTGCCTGGAGTTCCTCCTCTTATCAGCCCCAGCATTTT. This encodes CAWSSSSYQPQHF.

The chain carries TRBV2 and TRBJ1-1; no definite D call. This CDR3 has 13 amino acids. CDR1 and CDR2 (germline): SNHLY, FYNNEI. Trimming left V 4 bases short and J 1 base short, with 7 bases between. The CDR3 sequence is CASSVHENTEAFF. CDR3 in DNA: TGTGCCAGCAGTGTCCATGAGAACACTGAAGCTTTCTTT.

The rearrangement links TRBV3-1 (or the pseudogene TRBV3-2) to TRBJ2-5, with 8 bases aligning to TRBD1. CDR3 size: 13 residues. Trimming cost V 5 bases and J 4 bases; bases outside gene matches: 3. CDR1 and CDR2 from the germline V gene are LGHDT and YNNKEL (reference sequence). CDR3 nucleotide sequence: TGTGCCAGCAGCTTGACAGGGGTAGAGACCCAGTACTTC. Encoded protein: CASSLTGVETQYF.

The chain couples TRBV5-1 to TRBJ1-4; no definite D call. V gave up 0 bases and J gave up 4 bases, with 10 bases separating them. The CDR3 covers 15 residues. Germline lookup yields CDR1 SGHRS and CDR2 YFSETQ. Here the CDR3 reads CASSLDGIGNEKLFF. DNA for the CDR3: TGCGCCAGCAGCTTGGACGGGATCGGTAATGAAAAACTGTTTTTT.